The clone carrying this T cell receptor beta chain occurred once. Its matching antigen is unknown. These data come from a study of cytomegalovirus exposure and HLA in healthy donors. General study points: Associated with cytomegalovirus, according to the listing, were 150 to 200 TCR beta chains.

The CDR3 spans 15 residues. The V segment lost 4 bases and the J segment 0 bases; nucleotides outside the gene matches: 3. The V gene's germline CDR1 is KGHSH and CDR2 LQKENI. 60 Vbeta and 13 Jbeta primers were used in PCR. Using immunoSEQ multiplex PCR, the repertoire was profiled, and TCRdb retains in-frame clones only, with some absent. This sample carries some 130,000 clones, around 83% of them seen once, and the ten largest clones take roughly 1.2%. Sequencing was carried out using PBMCs. The clonotype comes from a girl aged 2 to 9 in good health and CMV-seronegative. The chain is built from TRBV18 and TRBJ1-3; 7 bases are a match to TRBD1. This CDR3 is CASSLQGDSGNTIYF. The CDR3 DNA reads TGTGCCAGCTCACTCCAGGGGGACTCTGGAAACACCATATATTTT.